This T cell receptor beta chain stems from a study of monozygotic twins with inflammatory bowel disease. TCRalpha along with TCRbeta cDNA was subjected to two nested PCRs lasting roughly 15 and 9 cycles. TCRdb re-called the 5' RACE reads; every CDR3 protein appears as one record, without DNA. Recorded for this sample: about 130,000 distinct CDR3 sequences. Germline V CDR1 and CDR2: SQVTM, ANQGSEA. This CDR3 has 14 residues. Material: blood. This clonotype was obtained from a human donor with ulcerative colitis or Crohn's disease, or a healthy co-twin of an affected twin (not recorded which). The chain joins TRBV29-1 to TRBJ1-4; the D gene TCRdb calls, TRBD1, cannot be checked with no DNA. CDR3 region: CSVNTGTGREKLFF.